This T cell receptor beta chain derives from a study of T-cell memory formation after mild COVID-19. TCRdb processed the 5' RACE reads anew with MiXCR; each CDR3 protein has one entry. The sample lists 200,000 to 300,000 distinct CDR3 sequences; around 10% were seen once. Trimming took 0 bases from V and 4 from J, leaving 13 bases between them. Germline V gene data show CDR1 as SEHNR and CDR2 as FQNEAQ (reference sequence). The CDR3 consists of 15 residues. The sequenced sample was PBMCs or a T cell subset sorted from them (not recorded which). The receptor comes from a man younger than 35 who had mild COVID-19 (a few samples of this study predate the infection). Cell type and time point are not known. This rearrangement joins TRBV7-9 to TRBJ2-7, with a weak D call TRBD2 (6 bases). The CDR3 nucleotides are TGTGCCAGCAGCTTAGCGGAGGGATACGCATACGAGCAGTACGTC. Translated: CASSLAEGYAYEQYV.